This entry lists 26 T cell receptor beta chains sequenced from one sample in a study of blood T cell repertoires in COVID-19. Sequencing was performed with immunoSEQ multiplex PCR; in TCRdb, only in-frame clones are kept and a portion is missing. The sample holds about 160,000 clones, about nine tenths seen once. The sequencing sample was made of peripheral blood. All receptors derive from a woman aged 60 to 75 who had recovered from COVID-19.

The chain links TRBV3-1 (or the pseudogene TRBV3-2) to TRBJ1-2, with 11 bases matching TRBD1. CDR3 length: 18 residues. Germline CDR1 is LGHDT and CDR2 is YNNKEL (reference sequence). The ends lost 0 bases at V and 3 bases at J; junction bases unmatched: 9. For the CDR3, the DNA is TGTGCCAGCAGCCAAGATCTTGGGACAGGGGGACTTTACTATGGCTACACCTTC. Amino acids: CASSQDLGTGGLYYGYTF.

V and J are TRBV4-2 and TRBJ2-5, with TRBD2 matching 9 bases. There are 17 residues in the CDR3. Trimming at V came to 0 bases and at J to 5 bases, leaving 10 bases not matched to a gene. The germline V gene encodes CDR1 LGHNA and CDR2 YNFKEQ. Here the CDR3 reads CASSQDNQRGVRETQYF. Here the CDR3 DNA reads TGTGCCAGCAGCCAAGATAACCAGCGGGGGGTCAGGGAGACCCAGTACTTC.

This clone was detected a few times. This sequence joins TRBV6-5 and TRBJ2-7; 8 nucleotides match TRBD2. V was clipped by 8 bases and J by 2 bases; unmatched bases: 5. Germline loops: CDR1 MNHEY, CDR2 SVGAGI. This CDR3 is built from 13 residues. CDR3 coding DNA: TGTGCCAGCTCCCGAGCGGGGGCCTACGAGCAGTACTTC. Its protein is CASSRAGAYEQYF.

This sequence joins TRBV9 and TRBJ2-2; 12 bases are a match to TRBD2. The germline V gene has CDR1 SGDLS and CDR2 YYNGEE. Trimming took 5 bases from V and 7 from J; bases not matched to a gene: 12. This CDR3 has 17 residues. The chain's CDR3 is CASRAGLAGLVGGELFF. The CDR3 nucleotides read TGTGCCAGCAGAGCCGGACTAGCGGGGTTAGTCGGCGGGGAGCTGTTTTTT.

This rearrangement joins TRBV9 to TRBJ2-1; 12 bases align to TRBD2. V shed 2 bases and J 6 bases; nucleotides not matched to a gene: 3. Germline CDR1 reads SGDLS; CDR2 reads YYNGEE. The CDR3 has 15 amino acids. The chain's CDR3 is CASSVRTSGTNEQFF. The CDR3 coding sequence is TGTGCCAGCAGCGTCCGGACTAGCGGGACCAATGAGCAGTTCTTC.

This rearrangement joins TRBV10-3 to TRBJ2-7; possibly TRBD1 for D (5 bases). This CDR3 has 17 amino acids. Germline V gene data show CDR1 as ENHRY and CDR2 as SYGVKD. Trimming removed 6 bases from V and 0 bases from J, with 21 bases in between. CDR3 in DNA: TGTGCCATCAGAGGTCGCAGTCGCAGGGAAAGCTCCTACGAGCAGTACTTC. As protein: CAIRGRSRRESSYEQYF.

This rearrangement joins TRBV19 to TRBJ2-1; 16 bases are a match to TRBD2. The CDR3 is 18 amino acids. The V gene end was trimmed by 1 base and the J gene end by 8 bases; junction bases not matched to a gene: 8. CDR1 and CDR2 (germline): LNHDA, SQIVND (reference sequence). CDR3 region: CASSIVPGTSGGAHEQFF. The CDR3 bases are TGTGCCAGTAGTATAGTCCCCGGGACTAGCGGGGGGGCGCATGAGCAGTTCTTC.

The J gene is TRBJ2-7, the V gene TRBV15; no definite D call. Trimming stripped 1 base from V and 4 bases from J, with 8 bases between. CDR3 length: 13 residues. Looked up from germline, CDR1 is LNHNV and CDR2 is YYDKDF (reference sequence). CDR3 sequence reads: CATSRGAGYEQYF. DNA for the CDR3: TGTGCCACCAGCAGAGGGGCAGGTTACGAGCAGTACTTC.

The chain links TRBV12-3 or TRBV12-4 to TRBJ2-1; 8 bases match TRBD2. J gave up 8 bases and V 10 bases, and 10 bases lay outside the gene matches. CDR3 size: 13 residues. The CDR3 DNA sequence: TGTGCCACCACGGGGGGGAGTGGGCATGAGCAGTTCTTC. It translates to CATTGGSGHEQFF.

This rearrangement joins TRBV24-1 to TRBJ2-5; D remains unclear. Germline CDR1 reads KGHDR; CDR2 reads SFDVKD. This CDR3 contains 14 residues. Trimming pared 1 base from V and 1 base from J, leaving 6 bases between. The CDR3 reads CATSDLQTQETQYF. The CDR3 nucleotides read TGTGCCACCAGTGATTTACAAACCCAAGAGACCCAGTACTTC.

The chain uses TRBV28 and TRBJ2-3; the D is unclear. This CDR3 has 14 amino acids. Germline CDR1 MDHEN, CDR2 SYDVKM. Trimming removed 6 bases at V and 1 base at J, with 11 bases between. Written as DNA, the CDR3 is TGTGCCAGCAGCTCCTCCACTGGCACAGATACGCAGTATTTT. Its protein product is CASSSSTGTDTQYF.

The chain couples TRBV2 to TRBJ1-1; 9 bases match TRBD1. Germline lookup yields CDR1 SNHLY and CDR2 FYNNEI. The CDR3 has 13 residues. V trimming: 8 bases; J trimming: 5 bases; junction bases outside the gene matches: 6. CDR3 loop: CASGRQGGTEAFF. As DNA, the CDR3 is TGTGCCAGCGGCCGACAGGGGGGAACTGAAGCTTTCTTT.

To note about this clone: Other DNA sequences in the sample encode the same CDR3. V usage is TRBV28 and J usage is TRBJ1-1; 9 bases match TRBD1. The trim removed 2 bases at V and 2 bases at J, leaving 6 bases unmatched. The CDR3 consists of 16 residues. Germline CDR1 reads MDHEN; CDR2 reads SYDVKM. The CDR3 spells CASSLLPGQGNTEAFF. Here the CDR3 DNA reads TGTGCCAGCAGTTTACTTCCGGGACAGGGTAACACTGAAGCTTTCTTT.

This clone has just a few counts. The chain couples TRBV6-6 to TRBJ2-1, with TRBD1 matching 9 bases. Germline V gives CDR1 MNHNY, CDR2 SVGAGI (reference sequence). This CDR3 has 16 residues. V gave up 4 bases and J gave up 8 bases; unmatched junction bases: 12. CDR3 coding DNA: TGTGCCAGCAGTTCTCATTCCGGGACAGGGAGCGATGAGCAGTTCTTC. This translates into CASSSHSGTGSDEQFF.

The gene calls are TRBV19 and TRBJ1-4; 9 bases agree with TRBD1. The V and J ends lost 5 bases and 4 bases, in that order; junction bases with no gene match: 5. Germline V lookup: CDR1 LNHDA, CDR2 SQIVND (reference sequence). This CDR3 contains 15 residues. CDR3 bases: TGTGCCAGTAGTTTTTCGACAGGGGGTAATGAAAAACTGTTTTTT. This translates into CASSFSTGGNEKLFF.

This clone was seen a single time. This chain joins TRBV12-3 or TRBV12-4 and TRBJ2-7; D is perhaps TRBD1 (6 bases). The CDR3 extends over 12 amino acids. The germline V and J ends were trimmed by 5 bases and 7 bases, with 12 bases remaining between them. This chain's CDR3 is CASSRQVLEQYF. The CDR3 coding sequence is TGTGCCAGCAGTAGACAGGTCCTGGAGCAGTACTTC.

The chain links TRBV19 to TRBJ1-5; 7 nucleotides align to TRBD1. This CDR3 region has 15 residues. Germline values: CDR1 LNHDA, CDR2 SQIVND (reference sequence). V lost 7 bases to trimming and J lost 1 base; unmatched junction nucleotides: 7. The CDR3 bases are TGTGCCAGTACCCGCGGCAGGGGGAGCAATCAGCCCCAGCATTTT. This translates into CASTRGRGSNQPQHF.

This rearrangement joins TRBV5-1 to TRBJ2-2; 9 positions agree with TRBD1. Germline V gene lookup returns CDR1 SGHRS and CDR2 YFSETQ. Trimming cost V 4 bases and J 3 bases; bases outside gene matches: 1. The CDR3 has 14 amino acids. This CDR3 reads CASSGDRDTGELFF. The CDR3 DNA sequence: TGCGCCAGCAGCGGGGACAGGGACACCGGGGAGCTGTTTTTT.

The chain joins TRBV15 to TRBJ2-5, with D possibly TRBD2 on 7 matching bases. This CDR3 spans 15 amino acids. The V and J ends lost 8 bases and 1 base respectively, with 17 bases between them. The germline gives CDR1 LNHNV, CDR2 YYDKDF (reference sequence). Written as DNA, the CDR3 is TGTGCCACCTCCGGTATCCGGGGGGCCCAAGAGACCCAGTACTTC. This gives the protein CATSGIRGAQETQYF.

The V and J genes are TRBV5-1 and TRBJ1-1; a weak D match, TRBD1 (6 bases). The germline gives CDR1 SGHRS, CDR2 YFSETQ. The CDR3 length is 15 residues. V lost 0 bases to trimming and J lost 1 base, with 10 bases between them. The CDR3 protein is CASSLVAGENTEAFF. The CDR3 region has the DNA TGCGCCAGCAGCTTGGTAGCAGGGGAGAACACTGAAGCTTTCTTT.

The DNA for the CDR3 is TGTGCCAGCAGCCGCGGAGGGACAGGGAGAGGAAACACCATATATTTT. Amino acid sequence: CASSRGGTGRGNTIYF. This chain uses TRBV11-1 with TRBJ1-3; 9 bases fit TRBD1. CDR3 length equals 16 residues. From germline, CDR1 is SGHAT and CDR2 FQDESV (reference sequence). V shed 5 bases, J shed 4 bases, and the junction held 9 bases outside the gene matches.

In nucleotides, the CDR3 is TGTGCCAGCAGTTTAGGCGGGGGCGCCCCCACCTTC. Encoded protein: CASSLGGGAPTF. V gene TRBV12-3 or TRBV12-4 combines with J gene TRBJ1-2, with D possibly matching TRBD1 (6 bases). V was clipped by 1 base and J by 13 bases, with 13 bases between them. The CDR3 is 12 residues long.

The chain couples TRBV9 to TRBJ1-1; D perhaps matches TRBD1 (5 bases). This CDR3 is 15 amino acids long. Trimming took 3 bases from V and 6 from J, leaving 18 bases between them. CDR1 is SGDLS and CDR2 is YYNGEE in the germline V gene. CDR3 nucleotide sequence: TGTGCCAGCAGCGAGACCCTCCCAGGGTCTGCTGAAGCTTTCTTT. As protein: CASSETLPGSAEAFF.

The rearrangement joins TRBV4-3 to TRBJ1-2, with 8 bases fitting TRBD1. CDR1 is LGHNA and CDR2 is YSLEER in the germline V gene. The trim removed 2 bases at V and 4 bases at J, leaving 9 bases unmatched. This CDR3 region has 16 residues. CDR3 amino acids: CASSQFLGQARYGYTF. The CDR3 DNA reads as TGCGCCAGCAGCCAATTTTTGGGACAGGCTCGCTATGGCTACACCTTC.

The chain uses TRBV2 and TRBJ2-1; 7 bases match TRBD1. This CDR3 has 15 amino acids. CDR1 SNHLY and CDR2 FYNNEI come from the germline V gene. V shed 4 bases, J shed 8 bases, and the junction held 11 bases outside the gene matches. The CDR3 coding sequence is TGTGCCAGCAGTGCATCGACAGGGTTTATCGATGAGCAGTTCTTC. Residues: CASSASTGFIDEQFF.

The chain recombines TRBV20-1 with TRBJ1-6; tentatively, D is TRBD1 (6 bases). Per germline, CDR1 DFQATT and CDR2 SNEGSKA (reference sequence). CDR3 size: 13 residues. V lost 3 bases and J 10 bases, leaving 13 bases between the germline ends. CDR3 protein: CSASSGVGSPLHF. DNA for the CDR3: TGCAGTGCTAGTTCAGGGGTTGGATCACCCCTCCACTTT.